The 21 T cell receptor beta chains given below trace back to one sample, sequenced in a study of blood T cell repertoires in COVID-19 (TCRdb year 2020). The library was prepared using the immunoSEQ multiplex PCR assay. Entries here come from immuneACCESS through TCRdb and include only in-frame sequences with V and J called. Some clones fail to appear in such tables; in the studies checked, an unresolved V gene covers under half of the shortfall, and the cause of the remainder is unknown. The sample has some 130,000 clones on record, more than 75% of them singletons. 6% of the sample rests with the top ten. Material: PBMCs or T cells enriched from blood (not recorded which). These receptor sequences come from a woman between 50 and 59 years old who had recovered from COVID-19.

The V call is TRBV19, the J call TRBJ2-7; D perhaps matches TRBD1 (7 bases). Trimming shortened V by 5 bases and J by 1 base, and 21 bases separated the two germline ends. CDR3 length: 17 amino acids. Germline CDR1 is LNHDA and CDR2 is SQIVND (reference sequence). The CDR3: CASSPSRATGRSYEQYF. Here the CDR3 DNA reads TGTGCCAGTAGTCCCTCTCGGGCGACAGGGAGGTCCTACGAGCAGTACTTC. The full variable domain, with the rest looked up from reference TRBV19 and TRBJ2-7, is DGGITQSPKYLFRKEGQNVTLSCEQNLNHDAMYWYRQDPGQGLRLIYYSQIVNDFQKGDIAEGYSVSREKKESFPLTVTSAQKNPTAFYLCASSPSRATGRSYEQYFGPGTRLTVT.

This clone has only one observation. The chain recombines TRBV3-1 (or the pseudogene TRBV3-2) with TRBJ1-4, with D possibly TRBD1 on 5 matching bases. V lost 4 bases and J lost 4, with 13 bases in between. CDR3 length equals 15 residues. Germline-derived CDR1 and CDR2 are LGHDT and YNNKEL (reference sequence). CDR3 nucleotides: TGTGCCAGCAGCCCCTCCAACAGGCGTAATGAAAAACTGTTTTTT. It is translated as CASSPSNRRNEKLFF.

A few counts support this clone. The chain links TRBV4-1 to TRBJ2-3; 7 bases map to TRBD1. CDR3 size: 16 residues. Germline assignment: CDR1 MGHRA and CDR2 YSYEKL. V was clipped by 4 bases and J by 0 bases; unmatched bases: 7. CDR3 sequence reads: CASSPPGTASTDTQYF. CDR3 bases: TGCGCCAGCAGCCCGCCCGGGACAGCTAGCACAGATACGCAGTATTTT.

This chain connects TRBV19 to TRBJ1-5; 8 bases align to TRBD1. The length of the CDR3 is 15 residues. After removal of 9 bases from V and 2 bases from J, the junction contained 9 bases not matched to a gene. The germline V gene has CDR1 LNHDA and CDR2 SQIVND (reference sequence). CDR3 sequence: CASTTPGQGNQPQHF. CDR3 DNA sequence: TGTGCCAGCACAACTCCGGGACAGGGCAATCAGCCCCAGCATTTT.

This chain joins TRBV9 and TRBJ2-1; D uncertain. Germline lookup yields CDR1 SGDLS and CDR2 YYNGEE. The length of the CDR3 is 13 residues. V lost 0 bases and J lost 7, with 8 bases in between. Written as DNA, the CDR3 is TGTGCCAGCAGCGTAGATTCTTCTAATGAGCAGTTCTTC. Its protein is CASSVDSSNEQFF.

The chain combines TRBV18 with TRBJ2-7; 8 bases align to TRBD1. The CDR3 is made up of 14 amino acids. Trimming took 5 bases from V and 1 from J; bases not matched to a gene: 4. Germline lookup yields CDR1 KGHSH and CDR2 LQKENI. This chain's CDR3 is CASSTTGDSYEQYV. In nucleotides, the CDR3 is TGTGCCAGCTCAACGACAGGGGATTCCTACGAGCAGTACGTC.

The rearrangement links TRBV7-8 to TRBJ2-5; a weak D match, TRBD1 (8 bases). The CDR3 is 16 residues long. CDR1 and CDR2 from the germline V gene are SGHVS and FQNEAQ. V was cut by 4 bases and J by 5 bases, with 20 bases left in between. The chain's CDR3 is CASSYRTGRVGETQYF. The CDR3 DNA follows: TGTGCCAGCAGCTACCGGACAGGGAGGGTCGGGGAGACCCAGTACTTC.

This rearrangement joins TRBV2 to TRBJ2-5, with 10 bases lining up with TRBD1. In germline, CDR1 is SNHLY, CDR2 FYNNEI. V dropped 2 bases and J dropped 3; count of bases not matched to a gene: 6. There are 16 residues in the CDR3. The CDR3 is CASSEYGTGAEETQYF. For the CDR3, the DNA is TGTGCCAGCAGTGAATACGGGACAGGGGCTGAAGAGACCCAGTACTTC.

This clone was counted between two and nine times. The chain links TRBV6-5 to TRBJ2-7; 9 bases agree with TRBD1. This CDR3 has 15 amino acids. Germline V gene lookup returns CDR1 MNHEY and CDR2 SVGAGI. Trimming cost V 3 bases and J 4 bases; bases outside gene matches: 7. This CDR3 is CASSYNEQGAYEQYF. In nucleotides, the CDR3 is TGTGCCAGCAGTTATAACGAACAGGGGGCGTACGAGCAGTACTTC.

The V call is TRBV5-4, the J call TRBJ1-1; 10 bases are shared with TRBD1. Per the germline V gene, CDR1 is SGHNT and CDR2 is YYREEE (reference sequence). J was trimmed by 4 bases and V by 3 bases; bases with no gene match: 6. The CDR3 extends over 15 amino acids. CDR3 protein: CASSSPGQGSTEAFF. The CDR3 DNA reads TGTGCCAGCAGCTCCCCGGGACAGGGGAGCACTGAAGCTTTCTTT. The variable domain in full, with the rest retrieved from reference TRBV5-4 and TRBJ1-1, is ETGVTQSPTHLIKTRGQQVTLRCSSQSGHNTVSWYQQALGQGPQFIFQYYREEENGRGNFPPRFSGLQFPNYSSELNVNALELDDSALYLCASSSPGQGSTEAFFGQGTRLTVV.

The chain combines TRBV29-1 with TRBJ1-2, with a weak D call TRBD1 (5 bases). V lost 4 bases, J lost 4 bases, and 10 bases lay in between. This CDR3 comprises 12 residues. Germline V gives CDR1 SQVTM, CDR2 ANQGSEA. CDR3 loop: CSVGGGSYGYTF. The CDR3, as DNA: TGCAGCGTTGGGGGGGGAAGCTATGGCTACACCTTC.

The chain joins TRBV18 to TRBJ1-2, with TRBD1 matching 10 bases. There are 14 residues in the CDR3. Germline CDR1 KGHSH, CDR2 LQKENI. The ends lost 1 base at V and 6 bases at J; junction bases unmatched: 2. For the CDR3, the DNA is TGTGCCAGCTCACCACGGGGGACAGGGGATGGCTACACCTTC. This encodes CASSPRGTGDGYTF.

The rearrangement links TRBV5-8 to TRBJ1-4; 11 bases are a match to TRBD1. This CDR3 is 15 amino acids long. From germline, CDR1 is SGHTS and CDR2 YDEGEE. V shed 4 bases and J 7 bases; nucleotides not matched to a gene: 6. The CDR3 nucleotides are TGTGCCAGCAGCAGAGGACAGGGGGCTTTTGAAAAACTGTTTTTT. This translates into CASSRGQGAFEKLFF.

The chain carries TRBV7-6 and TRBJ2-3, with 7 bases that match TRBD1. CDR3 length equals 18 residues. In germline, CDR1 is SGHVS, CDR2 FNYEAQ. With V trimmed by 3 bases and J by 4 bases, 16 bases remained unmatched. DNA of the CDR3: TGTGCCAGCAGCTTCCTACCTCGGACAGGATCAGGACCAGATACGCAGTATTTT. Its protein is CASSFLPRTGSGPDTQYF.

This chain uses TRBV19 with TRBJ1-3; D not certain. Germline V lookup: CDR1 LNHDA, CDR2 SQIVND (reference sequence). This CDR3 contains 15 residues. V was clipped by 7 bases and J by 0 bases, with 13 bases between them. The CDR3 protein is CASNFGGNSGNTIYF. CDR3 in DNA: TGTGCCAGTAATTTTGGCGGAAACTCTGGAAACACCATATATTTT.

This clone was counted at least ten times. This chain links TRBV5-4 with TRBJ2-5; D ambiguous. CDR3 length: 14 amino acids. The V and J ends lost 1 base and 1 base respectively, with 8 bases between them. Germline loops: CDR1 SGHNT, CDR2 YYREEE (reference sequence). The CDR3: CASSLRSTQETQYF. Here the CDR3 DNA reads TGTGCCAGCAGCTTGAGGAGTACCCAAGAGACCCAGTACTTC.

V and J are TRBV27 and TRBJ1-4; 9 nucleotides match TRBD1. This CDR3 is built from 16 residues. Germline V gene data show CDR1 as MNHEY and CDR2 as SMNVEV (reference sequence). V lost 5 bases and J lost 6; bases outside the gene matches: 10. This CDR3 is CASSPNPGQGDEKLFF. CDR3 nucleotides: TGTGCCAGCAGTCCTAATCCGGGACAGGGTGATGAAAAACTGTTTTTT.

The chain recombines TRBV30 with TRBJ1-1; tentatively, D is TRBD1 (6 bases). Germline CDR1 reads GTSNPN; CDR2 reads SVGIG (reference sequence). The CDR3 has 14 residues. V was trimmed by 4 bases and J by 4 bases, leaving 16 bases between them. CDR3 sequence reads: CAWMAVIRGTEAFF. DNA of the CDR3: TGTGCCTGGATGGCAGTTATCAGGGGCACTGAAGCTTTCTTT.

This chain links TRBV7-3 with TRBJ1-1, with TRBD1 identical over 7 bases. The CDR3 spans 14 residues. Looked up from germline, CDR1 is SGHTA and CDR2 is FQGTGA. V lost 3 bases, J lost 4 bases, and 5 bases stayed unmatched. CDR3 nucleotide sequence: TGTGCCAGCAGCTTGACAGGGCTCGGCACTGAAGCTTTCTTT. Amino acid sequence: CASSLTGLGTEAFF.

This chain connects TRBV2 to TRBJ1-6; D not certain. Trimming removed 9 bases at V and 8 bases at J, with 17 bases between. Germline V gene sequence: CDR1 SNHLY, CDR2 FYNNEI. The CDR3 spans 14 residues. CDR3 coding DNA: TGTGCCAGACGGGAGCCCAAAATCGATTCACCCCTCCACTTT. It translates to CARREPKIDSPLHF. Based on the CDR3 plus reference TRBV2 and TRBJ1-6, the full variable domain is EPEVTQTPSHQVTQMGQEVILRCVPISNHLYFYWYRQILGQKVEFLVSFYNNEISEKSEIFDDQFSVERPDGSNFTLKIRSTKLEDSAMYFCARREPKIDSPLHFGNGTRLTVT.

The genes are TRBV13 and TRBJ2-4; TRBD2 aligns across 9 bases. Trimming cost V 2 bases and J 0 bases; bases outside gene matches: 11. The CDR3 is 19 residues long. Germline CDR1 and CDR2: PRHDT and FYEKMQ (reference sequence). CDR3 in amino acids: CASSLFKPSGALAKNIQYF. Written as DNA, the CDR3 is TGTGCCAGCAGCTTATTTAAGCCTAGCGGGGCTCTAGCCAAAAACATTCAGTACTTC.